The next 20 T cell receptor beta chains were all read from a single sample in a study of beta chain features in type 1 diabetes. Since all of the isolated RNA was reverse transcribed, expressed TCRB transcripts were what got sequenced. Produced via immunoSEQ multiplex PCR; TCRdb's table is partial and in-frame only. The sample contains roughly 400,000 clones, over 11% of which appear only once. Sequenced sample: naive CD4+ T cells from blood. These receptors were obtained from a man aged 30 to 39 in good health.

The chain has TRBV7-2 and TRBJ2-1; D is unclear. V lost 5 bases and J lost 1, with 9 bases in between. The CDR3 is made up of 14 amino acids. Germline CDR1 and CDR2: SGHTA and FQGNSA. This CDR3 reads CASSNPGSYNEQFF. The CDR3 nucleotides are TGTGCCAGCAGCAACCCCGGTTCCTACAATGAGCAGTTCTTC.

This chain connects TRBV6-1 to TRBJ2-3; D is possibly TRBD1 (5 bases). This CDR3 has 15 residues. Germline values: CDR1 MNHNS, CDR2 SASEGT. The V end lost 7 bases, the J end lost 1 base, and 15 bases lay between the germline ends. The CDR3 nucleotides read TGTGCCAGCACTCCTATAGGGGATCGCACAGATACGCAGTATTTT. This codes for CASTPIGDRTDTQYF.

The chain recombines TRBV2 with TRBJ2-5; no firm D call. Germline CDR1 and CDR2: SNHLY and FYNNEI. Deletions cut 8 bases from V and 7 bases from J, with 2 bases between. The CDR3 runs to 8 residues. The CDR3 sequence is CASGTQYF. CDR3 coding DNA: TGTGCCAGCGGGACCCAGTACTTC.

This clone was picked up a small number of times. This chain uses TRBV7-2 with TRBJ1-5; D is possibly TRBD1 (5 bases). Germline values: CDR1 SGHTA, CDR2 FQGNSA. Between the trimmed V and J ends, which lost 10 bases and 2 bases, there was a span of 12 bases. This CDR3 has 13 amino acids. CDR3 DNA sequence: TGTGCCACCTCCAGGGTCGGCAATCAGCCCCAGCATTTT. Translated: CATSRVGNQPQHF.

This chain connects TRBV4-2 to TRBJ1-3; no reliable D call. V shed 0 bases and J shed 0 bases, with 9 bases lying between them. The length of the CDR3 is 16 residues. In germline, CDR1 is LGHNA, CDR2 YNFKEQ. This chain's CDR3 is CASSQDGLSSGNTIYF. The DNA for the CDR3 is TGTGCCAGCAGCCAAGATGGGCTGAGCTCTGGAAACACCATATATTTT.

V usage is TRBV6-5 and J usage is TRBJ1-6, with D maybe TRBD1 (6 bases). The CDR3 is 14 residues long. Germline values: CDR1 MNHEY, CDR2 SVGAGI. V lost 8 bases and J lost 6, with 14 bases in between. CDR3 amino acids: CASRGGGGNSPLHF. CDR3 nucleotide sequence: TGTGCCAGCCGAGGGGGAGGAGGTAATTCACCCCTCCACTTT.

This clone was found a few times. V is TRBV2 and J is TRBJ2-5; 7 bases line up with TRBD2. The germline V gene encodes CDR1 SNHLY and CDR2 FYNNEI. V shed 6 bases and J 2 bases; nucleotides not matched to a gene: 6. This CDR3 comprises 14 residues. The CDR3 coding sequence is TGTGCCAGCAGCCGGGGACTAATACAAGAGACCCAGTACTTC. Protein product: CASSRGLIQETQYF.

This clone was detected a few times. Other nucleotide sequences from this sample produce the same CDR3. The chain uses TRBV7-9 and TRBJ2-3; the D gene is possibly TRBD2 (6 bases). With 6 bases removed from V and 0 bases from J, the gap between germline ends came to 10 bases. The CDR3 length is 14 residues. Germline values: CDR1 SEHNR, CDR2 FQNEAQ (reference sequence). The CDR3 sequence is CASSLSGSTDTQYF. The CDR3 bases are TGTGCCAGCAGTCTTAGCGGTAGCACAGATACGCAGTATTTT.

Worth noting for this clone: This sequence may be a read error, since a much larger clone differs from it by one base. Other DNA sequences of this sample code for an identical CDR3. The chain recombines TRBV7-9 with TRBJ2-5; D uncertain. V gave up 5 bases and J gave up 5 bases, with 6 bases separating them. This CDR3 region has 11 residues. Germline values: CDR1 SEHNR, CDR2 FQNEAQ (reference sequence). The CDR3 here is CASSQGETQYF. In DNA form, the CDR3 reads TGTGCCAGCAGCCAAGGGGAGACCCAGTACTTC. Drawing the rest from reference TRBV7-9 and TRBJ2-5, the complete variable domain is DTGVSQNPRHKITKRGQNVTFRCDPISEHNRLYWYRQTLGQGPEFLTYFQNEAQLEKSRLLSDRFSAERPKGSFSTLEIQRTEQGDSAMYLCASSQGETQYFGPGTRLLVL.

This clone has more than one count but fewer than ten. The chain links TRBV30 to TRBJ2-1; D not resolved. The CDR3 is 13 amino acids. V was clipped by 6 bases and J by 0 bases, with 9 bases between them. Per germline, CDR1 GTSNPN and CDR2 SVGIG (reference sequence). CDR3 coding DNA: TGTGCCTGTAGGACCAACTCCTACAATGAGCAGTTCTTC. Protein product: CACRTNSYNEQFF.

This clone was found a few times. CDR3 sequence: CASSPRGGRAVDTQYF. As DNA, the CDR3 is TGTGCCAGCAGCCCCCGGGGAGGGAGGGCCGTGGATACGCAGTATTTT. The V and J genes are TRBV9 and TRBJ2-3; 7 bases agree with TRBD2. Germline trimming cut 4 bases from V and 6 bases from J; bases unmatched to any gene: 14. The CDR3 extends over 16 amino acids. Germline CDR1 and CDR2: SGDLS and YYNGEE.

This clone was counted a few times. The rearrangement joins TRBV7-2 to TRBJ1-4; TRBD1 matches at 7 bases. The CDR3 has 16 amino acids. Germline assignment: CDR1 SGHTA and CDR2 FQGNSA. V lost 4 bases to trimming and J lost 10 bases; unmatched junction nucleotides: 15. CDR3 coding DNA: TGTGCCAGCAGCTCAGACCGACAGGGCAGGGAGGGAAAACTGTTTTTT. It translates to CASSSDRQGREGKLFF.

The chain has TRBV29-1 and TRBJ2-4; D is perhaps TRBD2 (6 bases). CDR1 is SQVTM and CDR2 is ANQGSEA in the germline V gene. The length of the CDR3 is 13 residues. Trimming took off 6 bases at V and 2 bases at J, with 11 bases between the two ends. The CDR3 sequence: CSVDGGPKNIQYF. CDR3 sequence (DNA): TGCAGCGTAGACGGGGGTCCCAAAAACATTCAGTACTTC.

This clone was counted between two and nine times. V gene TRBV7-2 combines with J gene TRBJ1-2; D ambiguous. V lost 2 bases and J lost 5, with 12 bases in between. This CDR3 comprises 14 residues. Per the germline V gene, CDR1 is SGHTA and CDR2 is FQGNSA. CDR3 nucleotide sequence: TGTGCCAGCAGCTTAACAAAAGTAGTATATGGCTACACCTTC. The encoded protein is CASSLTKVVYGYTF. The whole variable domain, remainder taken from reference TRBV7-2 and TRBJ1-2, is GAGVSQSPSNKVTEKGKDVELRCDPISGHTALYWYRQSLGQGLEFLIYFQGNSAPDKSGLPSDRFSAERTGGSVSTLTIQRTQQEDSAVYLCASSLTKVVYGYTFGSGTRLTVV.

This clone was detected only a few times. The junction shows a germline mismatch at one end, possibly a read error. The rearrangement links TRBV7-2 to TRBJ1-2; no reliable D call. The CDR3 length is 15 residues. In germline, CDR1 is SGHTA, CDR2 FQGNSA. The CDR3 protein is CASNLEVARNYGYTF. The CDR3 region has the DNA TGTGCCAGCAACTTAGAGGTTGCAAGGAACTATGGCTACACCTTC.

V usage is TRBV18 and J usage is TRBJ2-1; D remains ambiguous. The CDR3 loop spans 13 amino acids. From germline, CDR1 is KGHSH and CDR2 LQKENI. The germline V and J ends were trimmed by 0 bases and 7 bases, with 7 bases remaining between them. The CDR3 DNA follows: TGTGCCAGCTCACCACCGACGAAAAATGAGCAGTTCTTC. Protein sequence: CASSPPTKNEQFF.

The CDR3 nucleotides are TGTGCCAGCAGCCTCGAAGCTAACCAAGAGACCCAGTACTTC. The encoded protein is CASSLEANQETQYF. The chain links TRBV6-4 to TRBJ2-5; no clear D gene. V lost 6 bases and J lost 0, with 11 bases in between. CDR1 and CDR2 from the germline V gene are MRHNA and SNTAGT. This CDR3 is 14 amino acids long.

V is TRBV5-4 and J is TRBJ1-1; 8 bases match TRBD1. J gave up 3 bases and V 1 base, and 5 bases lay outside the gene matches. The CDR3 has 15 residues. CDR1 SGHNT and CDR2 YYREEE come from the germline V gene (reference sequence). This CDR3 reads CASSLRTGRHTEAFF. Written as DNA, the CDR3 is TGTGCCAGCAGCTTGAGGACAGGGCGACACACTGAAGCTTTCTTT.

The V gene is TRBV29-1, the J gene TRBJ2-3; tentative D call: TRBD1 (6 bases). The CDR3 sequence is 14 residues long. The V gene lost 4 bases and the J gene lost 0 bases, with 11 bases spanning the gap. Germline V gene lookup returns CDR1 SQVTM and CDR2 ANQGSEA. CDR3 sequence (DNA): TGCAGCGTTGTTTTGACAGGAAGCACAGATACGCAGTATTTT. This codes for CSVVLTGSTDTQYF.

The chain is built from TRBV19 and TRBJ2-4; the match to TRBD2 covers 9 bases. After removal of 3 bases from V and 0 bases from J, the junction contained 12 bases not matched to a gene. Germline values: CDR1 LNHDA, CDR2 SQIVND (reference sequence). The CDR3 is 19 amino acids. The CDR3 coding sequence is TGTGCCAGTAGTATCGGAATAGCGGGAGCTTGGAAAGCCAAAAACATTCAGTACTTC. Translation: CASSIGIAGAWKAKNIQYF.